Here is one T cell receptor beta chain with its context. What it recognizes is unknown. V lost 4 bases and J 5 bases, leaving 15 bases between the germline ends. CDR1 is ENHRY and CDR2 is SYGVKD in the germline V gene. This CDR3 comprises 15 residues. The data are from a study of T cell repertoires in cytomegalovirus infection. Overall study context: Indications of both CMV infection and matching HLA type were provided by public TCR beta signatures.

Study-level points and caveats: Adding up the frequency of public TCR beta families identified people who carried CMV plus the relevant HLA. Dominant in the ex vivo response were TCR beta clonotypes restricted by HLA-C and specific for CMV.

In TCRdb, the reads were re-called with MiXCR into one record per CDR3 protein. Of over 150,000 distinct CDR3 sequences listed, approximately 15% are singletons. This clonotype was sampled from a human donor in good health (CMV status not recorded). Some clones in this sample may be carry-over from other donors' samples. J is TRBJ2-1 and V is TRBV10-3; D gene uncertain. Material for sequencing was PBMCs. The CDR3 protein is CAISAGGPFDNEQFF. In nucleotides, the CDR3 is TGTGCCATCAGTGCCGGCGGACCGTTCGACAATGAGCAGTTCTTC.